These 25 T cell receptor beta chains were sequenced from one sample in a study of cytomegalovirus exposure and HLA in healthy donors (dated by TCRdb to the late 2010s). Libraries were built with the immunoSEQ multiplex PCR assay. For the multiplex PCR, a mixture combining 60 forward primers for TCR Vbeta segments and 13 reverse primers for TCR Jbeta segments was used. TCRdb limited this immuneACCESS table to in-frame rearrangements with V and J called. A share of clones is missing; checked studies link under half to unresolved V genes, and the rest is unexplained. The sample table records 130,000 or so clones. The ten biggest clones cover 2% of the sample. The sample was PBMCs. These receptors originate from a woman aged 60-75 years in good health and CMV-seronegative.

J is TRBJ2-2 and V is TRBV21-1; the table names TRBD1, a call not compared with the DNA. TRBV21-1 is recorded as a pseudogene. CDR3 size: 16 residues. CDR3 residues: CASSKFAGITSGELFF. Written as DNA, the CDR3 is TGTGCCAGCAGCAAATTTGCAGGGATCACCTCCGGGGAGCTGTTTTTT.

V is TRBV28 and J is TRBJ1-2, with D maybe TRBD1 (5 bases). This CDR3 is 14 amino acids long. V lost 2 bases and J 4 bases, leaving 11 bases between the germline ends. Germline CDR1 and CDR2: MDHEN and SYDVKM. The CDR3 sequence: CASSLPDTGYGYTF. Here the CDR3 DNA reads TGTGCCAGCAGTTTACCGGACACGGGCTATGGCTACACCTTC.

V is TRBV2 and J is TRBJ1-1, with 8 positions matching TRBD1. The V gene's germline CDR1 is SNHLY and CDR2 FYNNEI. The CDR3 extends over 11 amino acids. V lost 4 bases and J lost 11; bases outside the gene matches: 3. CDR3 sequence: CASSGQGRAFF. The DNA for the CDR3 is TGTGCCAGCAGTGGACAGGGGAGGGCTTTCTTT.

This sequence joins TRBV9 and TRBJ1-4, with TRBD1 identical over 7 bases. The V gene end was trimmed by 2 bases and the J gene end by 7 bases; junction bases not matched to a gene: 5. CDR1 and CDR2 (germline): SGDLS, YYNGEE. The CDR3 spans 14 residues. The CDR3 DNA is TGTGCCAGCAGCGTCGGGACAGCCAGTGAAAAACTGTTTTTT. It yields the protein CASSVGTASEKLFF.

The chain carries TRBV7-2 and TRBJ1-5; 8 positions match TRBD1. J was trimmed by 6 bases and V by 2 bases; bases with no gene match: 6. Per the germline V gene, CDR1 is SGHTA and CDR2 is FQGNSA. There are 15 residues in the CDR3. The CDR3 DNA reads TGTGCCAGCAGCTTAAACAGGGGGTCGACTCAGCCCCAGCATTTT. Protein sequence: CASSLNRGSTQPQHF.

This sequence joins TRBV27 and TRBJ2-1; 7 bases line up with TRBD2. J lost 9 bases, V lost 3 bases, and 5 bases had no gene match. The CDR3 is 13 amino acids. The germline gives CDR1 MNHEY, CDR2 SMNVEV (reference sequence). CDR3 in DNA: TGTGCCAGCAGTTTCGGTGGGGGGGGTGAGCAGTTCTTC. It specifies CASSFGGGGEQFF.

The chain recombines TRBV5-1 with TRBJ2-7, with 9 bases matching TRBD2. J lost 3 bases, V lost 4 bases, and 8 bases had no gene match. In germline, CDR1 is SGHRS, CDR2 YFSETQ. This CDR3 is 15 amino acids long. CDR3 DNA sequence: TGCGCCAGCAGCCGCGGGAGGGCCACGAACTACGAGCAGTACTTC. It encodes CASSRGRATNYEQYF.

This chain uses TRBV6-1 with TRBJ2-5; 9 bases agree with TRBD1. Trimming at V came to 5 bases and at J to 2 bases, leaving 6 bases not matched to a gene. This CDR3 region has 15 residues. Germline V gene sequence: CDR1 MNHNS, CDR2 SASEGT. The CDR3 sequence: CASSLPGQGQETQYF. CDR3 in DNA: TGTGCCAGCAGTTTACCGGGACAGGGACAAGAGACCCAGTACTTC.

This chain joins TRBV28 and TRBJ1-5; 7 nucleotides agree with TRBD1. The CDR3 loop spans 15 amino acids. Germline lookup yields CDR1 MDHEN and CDR2 SYDVKM. Trimming at V came to 5 bases and at J to 7 bases, leaving 11 bases not matched to a gene. The CDR3 DNA reads TGTGCCAGCAGTGGATTCGACAGGGCGGACCAGCCCCAGCATTTT. Its translation: CASSGFDRADQPQHF.

The gene calls are TRBV19 and TRBJ2-1; 7 bases align to TRBD1. After removal of 7 bases from V and 7 bases from J, the junction contained 7 bases not matched to a gene. The CDR3 extends over 13 amino acids. Looked up from germline, CDR1 is LNHDA and CDR2 is SQIVND (reference sequence). CDR3 coding DNA: TGTGCCAGTACGCGCGAGGGGGCGAATGAGCAGTTCTTC. Amino acid sequence: CASTREGANEQFF.

The chain couples TRBV14 to TRBJ2-7; 10 bases are a match to TRBD2. J was trimmed by 3 bases and V by 2 bases; bases with no gene match: 13. The CDR3 extends over 18 amino acids. From germline, CDR1 is SGHDN and CDR2 FVKESK. The CDR3 loop reads CASSQLLTGTSESYEQYF. The CDR3 DNA reads TGTGCCAGCAGCCAATTATTAACCGGGACTAGCGAAAGCTACGAGCAGTACTTC.

The V call is TRBV6-5, the J call TRBJ2-5, with a weak D call TRBD2 (5 bases). The end of the DNA fits TRBJ2-7 better, so the J call may be wrong. Germline CDR1 MNHEY, CDR2 SVGAGI. This CDR3 region has 15 residues. The CDR3 loop is CASSYSRVSSYEQYF. The CDR3 DNA follows: TGTGCCAGCAGTTACTCGAGGGTCAGCTCCTACGAGCAGTACTTC.

The gene calls are TRBV9 and TRBJ2-2; TRBD1 agrees at 8 bases. The CDR3 is 16 residues long. Germline loops: CDR1 SGDLS, CDR2 YYNGEE. Losses at the gene ends were 4 bases for V and 5 bases for J; bases not matched to a gene: 10. CDR3 in DNA: TGTGCCAGCAGCCCTAGGACAGGGAGGAGGACCGGGGAGCTGTTTTTT. Translating gives CASSPRTGRRTGELFF.

The chain joins TRBV19 to TRBJ1-5, with TRBD1 matching 7 bases. The germline V gene encodes CDR1 LNHDA and CDR2 SQIVND (reference sequence). This CDR3 comprises 15 residues. V lost 3 bases and J lost 1; bases outside the gene matches: 3. CDR3 DNA: TGTGCCAGTAGTATGGGACAGACCAGCAATCAGCCCCAGCATTTT. As protein: CASSMGQTSNQPQHF.

The chain joins TRBV28 to TRBJ2-7; 9 nucleotides line up with TRBD2. The CDR3 extends over 14 amino acids. V shed 3 bases and J 6 bases; nucleotides not matched to a gene: 6. Germline CDR1 and CDR2: MDHEN and SYDVKM. CDR3 nucleotides: TGTGCCAGCAGTTTTCCGGGACTAGCTTCCGAGCAGTACTTC. Its protein product is CASSFPGLASEQYF.

The chain couples TRBV7-2 to TRBJ1-3, with unresolved D. This CDR3 is 15 amino acids long. V was shortened by 5 bases and J by 0 bases, with 11 bases between the two germline ends. Looked up from germline, CDR1 is SGHTA and CDR2 is FQGNSA. The CDR3 here is CASSLTRVSGNTIYF. In DNA form, the CDR3 reads TGTGCCAGCAGCCTAACACGGGTCTCTGGAAACACCATATATTTT. The whole variable domain, remainder taken from reference TRBV7-2 and TRBJ1-3, is GAGVSQSPSNKVTEKGKDVELRCDPISGHTALYWYRQSLGQGLEFLIYFQGNSAPDKSGLPSDRFSAERTGGSVSTLTIQRTQQEDSAVYLCASSLTRVSGNTIYFGEGSWLTVV.

CDR3 nucleotides: TGTGCCAGCAGCTTGGGACAGGCTCGCGAGCAGTACTTC. Protein: CASSLGQAREQYF. The chain recombines TRBV5-5 with TRBJ2-7, with D maybe TRBD1 (6 bases). Germline V gives CDR1 SGHKS, CDR2 YYEKEE (reference sequence). The CDR3 totals 13 residues. V was pared by 0 bases and J by 6 bases, with 10 bases between.

About this clone itself: Other nucleotide sequences from this sample produce the same CDR3. The chain links TRBV7-9 to TRBJ2-3; D unclear. The CDR3 runs to 11 residues. Germline V gives CDR1 SEHNR, CDR2 FQNEAQ (reference sequence). V dropped 2 bases and J dropped 7 bases, with 4 bases sitting between them. The CDR3 coding sequence is TGTGCCAGCAGCTTATCAAATACGCAGTATTTT. Amino acids: CASSLSNTQYF.

The chain is built from TRBV18 and TRBJ1-6; 10 nucleotides agree with TRBD1. Germline lookup yields CDR1 KGHSH and CDR2 LQKENI. The CDR3 is 19 residues long. Trimming at V came to 1 base and at J to 7 bases, leaving 13 bases not matched to a gene. CDR3 residues: CASSPLGATGGAMNSPLHF. The CDR3 coding sequence is TGTGCCAGCTCACCACTCGGCGCGACAGGGGGCGCTATGAATTCACCCCTCCACTTT. Looking up the rest from reference TRBV18 and TRBJ1-6 gives the full variable domain: NAGVMQNPRHLVRRRGQEARLRCSPMKGHSHVYWYRQLPEEGLKFMVYLQKENIIDESGMPKERFSAEFPKEGPSILRIQQVVRGDSAAYFCASSPLGATGGAMNSPLHFGNGTRLTVT.

The rearrangement links TRBV30 to TRBJ2-1, with TRBD2 as a possible D gene (6 bases). This CDR3 is built from 15 residues. V gave up 0 bases and J gave up 4 bases, with 13 bases separating them. Germline CDR1 GTSNPN, CDR2 SVGIG (reference sequence). The DNA of the CDR3 is TGTGCCTGGAGTGTGCGGGGACGAGGGTACAATGAGCAGTTCTTC. This gives the protein CAWSVRGRGYNEQFF. Looking up the rest from reference TRBV30 and TRBJ2-1 gives the full variable domain: SQTIHQWPATLVQPVGSPLSLECTVEGTSNPNLYWYRQAAGRGLQLLFYSVGIGQISSEVPQNLSASRPQDRQFILSSKKLLLSDSGFYLCAWSVRGRGYNEQFFGPGTRLTVL.

The gene calls are TRBV4-1 and TRBJ1-1, with D possibly being TRBD1 (5 bases). The CDR3 runs to 16 residues. Germline CDR1 MGHRA, CDR2 YSYEKL. Trimming left V 1 base short and J 3 bases short, with 15 bases between. The CDR3 DNA is TGCGCCAGCAGCCAAGGGGGTCGACTAGGGGACACTGAAGCTTTCTTT. Translation: CASSQGGRLGDTEAFF.

The V gene is TRBV5-1, the J gene TRBJ1-1; the D gene is possibly TRBD1 (5 bases). Per germline, CDR1 SGHRS and CDR2 YFSETQ. Trimming left V 1 base short and J 1 base short, with 11 bases between. This CDR3 has 15 residues. CDR3 sequence: CASSLWGGENTEAFF. In DNA, the CDR3 is TGCGCCAGCAGCTTGTGGGGGGGGGAGAACACTGAAGCTTTCTTT.

The V call is TRBV6-1, the J call TRBJ2-5, with D perhaps matching TRBD2 (6 bases). The J call is in doubt because the DNA end fits TRBJ2-7 better. Germline V gene sequence: CDR1 MNHNS, CDR2 SASEGT. This CDR3 has 14 amino acids. The CDR3, as DNA: TGTGCCAGCAGTGAAGCGTGGACTACCTACGAGCAGTACTTC. This translates into CASSEAWTTYEQYF.

V gene TRBV5-1 combines with J gene TRBJ2-1, with TRBD2 matching over 9 bases. Germline assignment: CDR1 SGHRS and CDR2 YFSETQ. The CDR3 spans 18 residues. Germline trimming cut 0 bases from V and 3 bases from J; bases unmatched to any gene: 10. CDR3 amino acids: CASSLALLGAGGYNEQFF. The CDR3 DNA sequence: TGCGCCAGCAGCTTGGCCCTCTTGGGAGCGGGGGGCTACAATGAGCAGTTCTTC.

The CDR3 sequence: CASRAQGADGYTF. DNA of the CDR3: TGTGCCAGCAGGGCTCAGGGGGCGGATGGCTACACCTTC. The V and J genes are TRBV2 and TRBJ1-2; 8 nucleotides line up with TRBD1. CDR1 and CDR2 from the germline V gene are SNHLY and FYNNEI. The CDR3 consists of 13 residues. The V segment lost 6 bases and the J segment 6 bases; nucleotides outside the gene matches: 6.